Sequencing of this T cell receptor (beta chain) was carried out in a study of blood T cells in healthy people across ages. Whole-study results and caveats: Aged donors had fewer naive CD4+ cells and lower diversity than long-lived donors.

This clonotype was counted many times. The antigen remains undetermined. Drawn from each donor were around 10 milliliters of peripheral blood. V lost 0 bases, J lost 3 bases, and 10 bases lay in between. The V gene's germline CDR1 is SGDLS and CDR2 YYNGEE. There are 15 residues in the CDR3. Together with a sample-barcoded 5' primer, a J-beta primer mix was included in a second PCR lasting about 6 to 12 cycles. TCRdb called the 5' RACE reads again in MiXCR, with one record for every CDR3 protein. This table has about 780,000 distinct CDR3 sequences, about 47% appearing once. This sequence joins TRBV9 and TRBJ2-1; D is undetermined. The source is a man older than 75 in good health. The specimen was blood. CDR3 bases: TGTGCCAGCAGCGTAGCGGCTATAAACTACAATGAGCAGTTCTTC. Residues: CASSVAAINYNEQFF.